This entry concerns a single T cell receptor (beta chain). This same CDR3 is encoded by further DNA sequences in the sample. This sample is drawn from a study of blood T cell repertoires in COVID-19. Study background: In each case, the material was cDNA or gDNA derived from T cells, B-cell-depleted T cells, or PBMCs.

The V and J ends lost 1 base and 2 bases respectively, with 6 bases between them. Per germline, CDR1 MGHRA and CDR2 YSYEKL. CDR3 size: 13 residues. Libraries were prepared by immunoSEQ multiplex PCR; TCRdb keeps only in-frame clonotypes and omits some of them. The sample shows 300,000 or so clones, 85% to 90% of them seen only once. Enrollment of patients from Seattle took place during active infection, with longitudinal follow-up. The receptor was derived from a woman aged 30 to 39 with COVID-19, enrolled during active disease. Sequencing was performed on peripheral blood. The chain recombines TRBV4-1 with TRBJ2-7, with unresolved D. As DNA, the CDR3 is TGCGCCAGCAGCCAAGGGCTAGCCTACGAGCAGTACTTC. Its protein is CASSQGLAYEQYF.